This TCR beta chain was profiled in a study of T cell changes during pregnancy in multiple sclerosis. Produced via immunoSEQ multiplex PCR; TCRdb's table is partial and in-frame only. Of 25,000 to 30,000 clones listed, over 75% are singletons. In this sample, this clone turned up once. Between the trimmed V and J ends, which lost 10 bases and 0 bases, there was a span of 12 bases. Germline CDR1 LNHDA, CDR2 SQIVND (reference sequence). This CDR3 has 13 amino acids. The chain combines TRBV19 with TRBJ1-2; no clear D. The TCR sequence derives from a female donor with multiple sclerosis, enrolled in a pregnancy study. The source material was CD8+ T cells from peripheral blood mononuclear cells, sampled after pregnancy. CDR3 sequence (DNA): TGTGCCACCCTCCGGGGTACTAACTATGGCTACACCTTC. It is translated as CATLRGTNYGYTF.